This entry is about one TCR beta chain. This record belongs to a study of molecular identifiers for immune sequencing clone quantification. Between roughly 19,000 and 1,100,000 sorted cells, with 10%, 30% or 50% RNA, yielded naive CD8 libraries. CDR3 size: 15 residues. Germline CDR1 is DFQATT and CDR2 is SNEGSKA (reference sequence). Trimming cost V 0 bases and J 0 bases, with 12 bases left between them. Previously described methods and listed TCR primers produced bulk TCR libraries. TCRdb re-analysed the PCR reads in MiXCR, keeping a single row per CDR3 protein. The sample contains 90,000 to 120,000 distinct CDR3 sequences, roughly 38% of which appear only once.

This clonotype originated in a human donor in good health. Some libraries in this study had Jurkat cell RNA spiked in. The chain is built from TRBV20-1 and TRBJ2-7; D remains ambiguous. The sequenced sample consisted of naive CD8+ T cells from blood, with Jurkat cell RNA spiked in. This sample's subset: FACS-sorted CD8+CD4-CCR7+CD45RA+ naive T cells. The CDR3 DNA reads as TGCAGTGCTAGAGATCTGGCGGAGAACTCCTACGAGCAGTACTTC. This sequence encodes CSARDLAENSYEQYF.